The 16 T cell receptor beta chains below come from one sample, sequenced in a study of blood T cell repertoires in COVID-19. Produced via immunoSEQ multiplex PCR; TCRdb's table is partial and in-frame only. Found here are some 270,000 clones, about nine tenths of them singletons; the top ten hold around 1.5%. The material sequenced was peripheral blood. The receptors shown here come from a woman aged 60-70 years who had recovered from COVID-19.

V is TRBV28 and J is TRBJ1-5; weak D call: TRBD1 (5 bases). Germline V gene lookup returns CDR1 MDHEN and CDR2 SYDVKM. V lost 5 bases and J lost 9, with 11 bases in between. The CDR3 is made up of 12 amino acids. CDR3 in DNA: TGTGCCAGCAGTCAGGGCCGGCGGCCCCAGCATTTT. Amino acids: CASSQGRRPQHF.

The chain carries TRBV2 and TRBJ2-4; 8 nucleotides match TRBD1. V dropped 8 bases and J dropped 6; count of bases not matched to a gene: 6. Germline V gene sequence: CDR1 SNHLY, CDR2 FYNNEI. The CDR3 extends over 13 amino acids. CDR3 in amino acids: CASGGTGGNIQYF. DNA of the CDR3: TGTGCCAGCGGGGGGACAGGCGGAAACATTCAGTACTTC.

This sequence joins TRBV5-5 and TRBJ1-2; 12 bases agree with TRBD1. The germline CDR1 and CDR2 sequences are SGHKS and YYEKEE (reference sequence). V lost 0 bases and J lost 5; bases outside the gene matches: 5. The CDR3 runs to 16 residues. The CDR3 region has the DNA TGTGCCAGCAGCTTGGCCGGGACAGGGGGCAGGTATGGCTACACCTTC. Encoded protein: CASSLAGTGGRYGYTF.

This chain connects TRBV6-2 or TRBV6-3 to TRBJ1-2; no clear D gene. Per germline, CDR1 MNHEY and CDR2 SVGEGT. This CDR3 comprises 16 residues. Trimming stripped 2 bases from V and 7 bases from J, with 20 bases between. CDR3: CASSYNLYRGAGGYTF. The CDR3 nucleotides are TGTGCCAGCAGTTACAATCTTTATCGGGGAGCCGGTGGCTACACCTTC.

The chain recombines TRBV7-3 with TRBJ1-2; 7 nucleotides line up with TRBD1. Germline loops: CDR1 SGHTA, CDR2 FQGTGA. Trimming took 5 bases from V and 1 from J; bases not matched to a gene: 10. CDR3 length equals 16 residues. The CDR3 is CASSTQGEPLNYGYTF. In DNA form, the CDR3 reads TGTGCCAGCAGCACCCAGGGGGAGCCTCTTAACTATGGCTACACCTTC.

The chain employs TRBV27 and TRBJ2-1; unclear D gene. The V gene lost 0 bases and the J gene lost 2 bases, with 5 bases spanning the gap. The CDR3 extends over 14 amino acids. In germline, CDR1 is MNHEY, CDR2 SMNVEV (reference sequence). CDR3 loop: CASSLSSTYNEQFF. Here the CDR3 DNA reads TGTGCCAGCAGTTTATCGAGCACCTACAATGAGCAGTTCTTC.

Note on this clone: Different DNA sequences within this sample yield the same CDR3. The J gene is TRBJ2-5, the V gene TRBV5-1; 8 nucleotides agree with TRBD2. Germline loops: CDR1 SGHRS, CDR2 YFSETQ. V was pared by 0 bases and J by 2 bases, with 6 bases of the junction left unmatched. CDR3 size: 16 residues. CDR3 bases: TGCGCCAGCAGCTTGGTCGGCGGGGGGATACAAGAGACCCAGTACTTC. This gives the protein CASSLVGGGIQETQYF.

The rearrangement links TRBV10-3 to TRBJ1-2; 7 bases are shared with TRBD1. The CDR3 covers 14 residues. V dropped 6 bases and J dropped 3; count of bases not matched to a gene: 7. Germline V lookup: CDR1 ENHRY, CDR2 SYGVKD. In nucleotides, the CDR3 is TGTGCCATCAGGATGACAGGGATCGACTATGGCTACACCTTC. It encodes CAIRMTGIDYGYTF.

This clone has a handful of counts. The chain recombines TRBV6-5 with TRBJ2-6, with 10 bases lining up with TRBD1. CDR1 is MNHEY and CDR2 is SVGAGI in the germline V gene. After removal of 5 bases from V and 4 bases from J, the junction contained 2 bases not matched to a gene. This CDR3 is built from 15 residues. The CDR3 reads CASSRQGAGANVLTF. The DNA for the CDR3 is TGTGCCAGCAGTCGACAGGGGGCCGGGGCCAACGTCCTGACTTTC.

Only one count was recorded for this clone. The rearrangement uses TRBV25-1 and TRBJ1-2; 10 bases map to TRBD1. The CDR3 loop spans 16 amino acids. J gave up 0 bases and V 7 bases, and 8 bases lay outside the gene matches. CDR1 MGHDK and CDR2 SYGVNS come from the germline V gene. The CDR3 nucleotides read TGTGCCAGCAAACCAGACAGGGGGCCGGCTAACTATGGCTACACCTTC. Translation gives CASKPDRGPANYGYTF.

About this clone: Distinct nucleotide sequences in the sample also encode this CDR3. The V call is TRBV5-1, the J call TRBJ2-3, with 9 bases that match TRBD2. CDR1 and CDR2 from the germline V gene are SGHRS and YFSETQ. V lost 3 bases to trimming and J lost 0 bases; unmatched junction nucleotides: 5. The CDR3 extends over 16 amino acids. As DNA, the CDR3 is TGCGCCAGCAGCTCGGGACTAGCAGAGAGCACAGATACGCAGTATTTT. This codes for CASSSGLAESTDTQYF.

The rearrangement uses TRBV6-6 and TRBJ2-1; possibly TRBD2 for D (7 bases). There are 16 residues in the CDR3. Germline CDR1 and CDR2: MNHNY and SVGAGI (reference sequence). Trimming stripped 5 bases from V and 0 bases from J, with 14 bases between. CDR3 sequence reads: CASSNGGASSYNEQFF. CDR3 nucleotide sequence: TGTGCCAGCAGTAATGGGGGGGCCTCCTCCTACAATGAGCAGTTCTTC.

This chain links TRBV28 with TRBJ2-4, with D possibly being TRBD1 (6 bases). Germline V CDR1 and CDR2: MDHEN, SYDVKM. This CDR3 comprises 17 residues. V dropped 2 bases and J dropped 0 bases, with 14 bases sitting between them. CDR3 DNA sequence: TGTGCCAGCAGTTTAGGGCTTCAGGGGCTAGCCAAAAACATTCAGTACTTC. Translated: CASSLGLQGLAKNIQYF.

This sequence joins TRBV15 and TRBJ2-3; D might be TRBD2 (6 bases). Germline values: CDR1 LNHNV, CDR2 YYDKDF (reference sequence). This CDR3 has 14 residues. Between the trimmed V and J ends, which lost 1 base and 6 bases, there was a span of 11 bases. The CDR3 DNA reads TGTGCCACCAGCAGAGGGACGGGGAGGGATACGCAGTATTTT. This sequence encodes CATSRGTGRDTQYF.

The chain is built from TRBV27 and TRBJ2-5, with 7 bases identical to TRBD1. Germline V gene lookup returns CDR1 MNHEY and CDR2 SMNVEV (reference sequence). Germline trimming cut 6 bases from V and 4 bases from J; bases unmatched to any gene: 8. The CDR3 extends over 14 amino acids. The CDR3 here is CASSPGQQVETQYF. The CDR3 DNA sequence: TGTGCCAGCAGCCCGGGACAGCAGGTAGAGACCCAGTACTTC.

This rearrangement joins TRBV11-2 to TRBJ1-1; D is unclear. The CDR3 runs to 13 residues. V lost 3 bases and J lost 10, with 15 bases in between. Germline V gives CDR1 SGHAT, CDR2 FQNNGV. The CDR3 region has the DNA TGTGCCAGCAGCTTTTCTCAAACATCGCCAGCTTTCTTT. Encoded protein: CASSFSQTSPAFF. The full variable domain, its missing parts supplied by reference TRBV11-2 and TRBJ1-1, is EAGVAQSPRYKIIEKRQSVAFWCNPISGHATLYWYQQILGQGPKLLIQFQNNGVVDDSQLPKDRFSAERLKGVDSTLKIQPAKLEDSAVYLCASSFSQTSPAFFGQGTRLTVV.